These 14 T cell receptor beta chains share one sample of origin, sequenced in a study of OX40 agonist ivuxolimab in advanced cancers. Data came from immunoSEQ multiplex PCR; TCRdb stores just in-frame clones and leaves some out. The sample consists of fewer than 85,000 clones, around four fifths of them appearing once. The sequences come from CD4+ or CD8+ T cells sorted from blood, collected in a trial of the OX40 agonist ivuxolimab. The receptors here all came from an adult with an advanced solid tumor such as melanoma, head and neck, liver or kidney cancer.

V usage is TRBV20-1 and J usage is TRBJ1-1; D unclear. CDR3 length equals 11 residues. From germline, CDR1 is DFQATT and CDR2 SNEGSKA (reference sequence). Trimming took off 6 bases at V and 6 bases at J, with 11 bases between the two ends. The CDR3 DNA reads as TGCAGTGCCAAACATAACCCTGAAGCTTTCTTT. Protein sequence: CSAKHNPEAFF.

The table lists this clone with a few counts. J is TRBJ2-5 and V is TRBV5-1, with 9 bases aligning to TRBD2. The CDR3 is 15 amino acids. V was pared by 5 bases and J by 5 bases, with 10 bases of the junction left unmatched. Germline V lookup: CDR1 SGHRS, CDR2 YFSETQ. CDR3 sequence (DNA): TGCGCCAGCAGGACGGGTAGCGGGGGCCGGGAGACCCAGTACTTC. Residues: CASRTGSGGRETQYF.

The chain couples TRBV5-1 to TRBJ2-7; D uncertain. CDR1 and CDR2 from the germline V gene are SGHRS and YFSETQ. The length of the CDR3 is 16 residues. Trimming took 0 bases from V and 0 from J, leaving 13 bases between them. Here the CDR3 DNA reads TGCGCCAGCAGCTTGGTCCTGGATCTCGACTCCTACGAGCAGTACTTC. Translation: CASSLVLDLDSYEQYF.

The V call is TRBV7-2, the J call TRBJ2-1; D tentatively fits TRBD1 or TRBD2 (5 bases each). Trimming removed 10 bases at V and 5 bases at J, with 21 bases between. In germline, CDR1 is SGHTA, CDR2 FQGNSA. The CDR3 runs 15 residues. The CDR3 reads CATADGRGWDNEQFF. CDR3 nucleotide sequence: TGTGCCACGGCGGACGGCCGGGGCTGGGACAATGAGCAGTTCTTC.

This clone occurred once. V and J are TRBV14 and TRBJ2-1; TRBD2 agrees at 10 bases. The CDR3 is 21 residues long. CDR1 and CDR2 (germline): SGHDN, FVKESK. V dropped 4 bases and J dropped 8; count of bases not matched to a gene: 26. CDR3 protein: CASSRGPGLARGAAVPDEQFF. CDR3 bases: TGTGCCAGCAGCCGAGGCCCGGGACTAGCGAGGGGGGCCGCCGTTCCAGATGAGCAGTTCTTC.

The chain carries TRBV9 and TRBJ2-7; a weak D match, TRBD1 (5 bases). V was trimmed by 1 base and J by 7 bases, leaving 12 bases between them. The CDR3 covers 13 residues. Looked up from germline, CDR1 is SGDLS and CDR2 is YYNGEE. This CDR3 is CASSVQGLGEQYF. In DNA, the CDR3 is TGTGCCAGCAGCGTACAGGGTTTGGGGGAGCAGTACTTC.

The rearrangement uses TRBV6-1 and TRBJ2-4; TRBD2 aligns across 7 bases. Trimming took 6 bases from V and 7 from J; bases not matched to a gene: 9. The CDR3 spans 14 residues. Germline lookup yields CDR1 MNHNS and CDR2 SASEGT. The CDR3 protein is CASSFLADPNIQYF. In nucleotides, the CDR3 is TGTGCCAGCAGCTTCCTAGCGGACCCTAACATTCAGTACTTC.

This chain joins TRBV10-3 and TRBJ2-2; no definite D call. CDR1 is ENHRY, CDR2 SYGVKD, per germline. The CDR3 is 13 amino acids. V was pared by 4 bases and J by 3 bases, with 6 bases between. The CDR3 DNA reads TGTGCCATCAGTGTTGTTGACACCGGGGAGCTGTTTTTT. Amino acid sequence: CAISVVDTGELFF.

The CDR3 nucleotides are TGTGCCAGCAGTGAAGCGCTTTTTAACCAAGAGGGCTACACCTTC. Protein sequence: CASSEALFNQEGYTF. The rearrangement uses TRBV6-1 and TRBJ1-2; D uncertain. Germline loops: CDR1 MNHNS, CDR2 SASEGT. CDR3 size: 15 residues. The V and J ends lost 0 bases and 8 bases respectively, with 16 bases between them.

This sequence joins TRBV9 and TRBJ2-5; 12 positions match TRBD2. V lost 4 bases, J lost 5 bases, and 3 bases stayed unmatched. Per germline, CDR1 SGDLS and CDR2 YYNGEE. This CDR3 has 14 amino acids. CDR3 DNA: TGTGCCAGCAGCTCCGGGACTAGCGGGGAGACCCAGTACTTC. Residues: CASSSGTSGETQYF.

This chain links TRBV10-3 with TRBJ2-1, with 8 bases that match TRBD1. Germline CDR1 and CDR2: ENHRY and SYGVKD. The CDR3 has 13 residues. With 5 bases clipped from V and 10 bases from J, the junction kept 7 bases outside the gene matches. The DNA of the CDR3 is TGTGCCATCAGTCCGGACAGGGTCGACGAGCAGTTCTTC. Translation: CAISPDRVDEQFF.

V usage is TRBV6-5 and J usage is TRBJ2-4, with a tentative D call TRBD1 (5 bases). Germline V gene data show CDR1 as MNHEY and CDR2 as SVGAGI. This CDR3 has 13 residues. The germline V and J ends were trimmed by 6 bases and 1 base, with 7 bases remaining between them. The CDR3 reads CASSNRAKNIQYF. The DNA for the CDR3 is TGTGCCAGCAGCAACAGGGCCAAAAACATTCAGTACTTC.

The chain uses TRBV28 and TRBJ2-3, with a weak D call TRBD2 (6 bases). The CDR3 is 15 residues long. Germline CDR1 reads MDHEN; CDR2 reads SYDVKM. The germline V and J ends were trimmed by 5 bases and 5 bases, with 17 bases remaining between them. CDR3 protein: CASSQGGALIDTQYF. In DNA, the CDR3 is TGTGCCAGCAGTCAAGGAGGGGCCCTCATAGATACGCAGTATTTT.

V gene TRBV7-2 combines with J gene TRBJ1-1; perhaps TRBD1 as D (6 bases). V was shortened by 5 bases and J by 5 bases, with 21 bases between the two germline ends. The CDR3 loop spans 16 amino acids. Germline-derived CDR1 and CDR2 are SGHTA and FQGNSA. The CDR3 protein is CASSPPRSGAGTEAFF. In nucleotides, the CDR3 is TGTGCCAGCAGCCCCCCCCGGTCGGGGGCGGGAACTGAAGCTTTCTTT.